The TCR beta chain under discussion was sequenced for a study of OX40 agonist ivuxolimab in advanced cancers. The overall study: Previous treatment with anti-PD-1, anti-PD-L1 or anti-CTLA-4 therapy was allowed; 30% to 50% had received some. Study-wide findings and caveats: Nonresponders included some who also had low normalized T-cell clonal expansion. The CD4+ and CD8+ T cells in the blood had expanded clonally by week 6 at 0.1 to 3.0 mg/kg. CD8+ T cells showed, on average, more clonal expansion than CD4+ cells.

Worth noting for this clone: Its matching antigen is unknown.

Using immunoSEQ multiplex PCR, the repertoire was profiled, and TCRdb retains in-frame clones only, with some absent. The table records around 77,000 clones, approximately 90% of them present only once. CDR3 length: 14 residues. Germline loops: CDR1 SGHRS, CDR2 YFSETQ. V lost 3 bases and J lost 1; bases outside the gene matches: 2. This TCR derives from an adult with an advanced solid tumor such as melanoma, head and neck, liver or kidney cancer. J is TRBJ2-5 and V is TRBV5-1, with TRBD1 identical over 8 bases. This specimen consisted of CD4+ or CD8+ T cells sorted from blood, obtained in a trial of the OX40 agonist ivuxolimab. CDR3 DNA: TGCGCCAGCAGCTACAGGGGGTTCCAAGAGACCCAGTACTTC. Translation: CASSYRGFQETQYF.